A single TCR beta chain is shown here with its context. Clinical history as reported by participants underpinned cohort assignment. Recovered status in Cohort 3 required two negative PCRs, clearance, or symptom resolution. The sample comes from a study of blood T cell repertoires in COVID-19. In the original analysis: Reference gene primers were amplified, and this amplification served to estimate nucleated cell counts. Measured with immunoSEQ multiplex PCR; TCRdb has only the in-frame clones, and not every one. Clonal size and the V and J genes are those of that table, whereas D and trimming came from the DNA. Counted here are approximately 360,000 clones, 75% to 90% occurring once; the ten biggest clones make up approximately 4.7%. V gave up 8 bases and J gave up 3 bases, with 12 bases separating them. Germline values: CDR1 MNHEY, CDR2 SVGAGI. CDR3 length: 13 amino acids.

The sequence came from a woman aged 50 to 65 who had recovered from COVID-19. The sequenced sample consisted of PBMCs or T cells enriched from blood (not recorded which). The genes are TRBV6-5 and TRBJ2-3; D perhaps matches TRBD2 (6 bases). CDR3 sequence: CASCQRGTDTQYF. The CDR3 bases are TGTGCCAGCTGCCAACGGGGGACAGATACGCAGTATTTT.